This TCR beta chain came from a study of preoperative IRX-2 immunotherapy in early breast cancer. Method: immunoSEQ multiplex PCR; TCRdb's copy keeps in-frame clones and lacks some. Of some 3,700 clones in the sample, 55% to 70% were seen once. As for treatment: preoperative locoregional IRX-2 cytokine immunotherapy. Patients received preoperative, locoregional IRX-2 cytokine immunotherapy in a phase Ib study. The specimen comprised tumor tissue, sampled after IRX-2 immunotherapy. This clonotype originated in a human donor with breast cancer.

The CDR3 loop is CAWSATGQLLQKGSGEKLFF. Here the CDR3 DNA reads TGTGCCTGGAGTGCGACGGGACAGTTACTACAAAAGGGGTCGGGTGAAAAACTGTTTTTT. V usage is TRBV30 and J usage is TRBJ1-4; 7 nucleotides align to TRBD1. There are 20 residues in the CDR3. Trimming took 1 base from V and 7 from J; bases not matched to a gene: 24. Germline V gives CDR1 GTSNPN, CDR2 SVGIG (reference sequence).